This TCR beta chain was recorded in a study of T cells in Graves' hyperthyroidism and ophthalmopathy. Regarding the study as a whole: Ophthalmopathy got predicted by the model a median roughly 6.4 months before its onset.

Concerning this clonotype: Antigen specificity is unknown.

Amplification yielded TCR beta CDR3 regions, with RNA transcripts as the source. HTBI primers were employed in a first-round RT-PCR of the TCR CDR3. MiXCR, run by TCRdb on the multiplex PCR reads, gives a single entry per CDR3 protein. The profile covers hundreds of thousands of distinct CDR3 sequences, with 15% to 17% appearing a single time and around an eighth taken by the ten largest. Looked up from germline, CDR1 is MGHDK and CDR2 is SYGVNS. The length of the CDR3 is 19 residues. V dropped 2 bases and J dropped 0 bases, with 20 bases sitting between them. Sample: blood. This TCR was sampled from a woman aged 18-29 years with Graves' hyperthyroidism. The V gene is TRBV25-1, the J gene TRBJ1-5; D might be TRBD1 (5 bases). CDR3 loop: CASSEDRDSGIYSNQPQHF. As DNA, the CDR3 is TGTGCCAGCAGTGAAGACCGAGACAGCGGAATTTATAGCAATCAGCCCCAGCATTTT.